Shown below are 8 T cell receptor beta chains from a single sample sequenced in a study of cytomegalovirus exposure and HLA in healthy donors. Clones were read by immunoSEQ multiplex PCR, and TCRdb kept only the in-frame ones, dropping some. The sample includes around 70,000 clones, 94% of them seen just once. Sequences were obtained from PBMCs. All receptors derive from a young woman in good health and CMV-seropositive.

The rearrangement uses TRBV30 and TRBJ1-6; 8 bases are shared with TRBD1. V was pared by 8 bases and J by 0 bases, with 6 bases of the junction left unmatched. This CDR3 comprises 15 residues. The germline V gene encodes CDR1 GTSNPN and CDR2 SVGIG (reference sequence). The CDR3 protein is CAVRQGSSYNSPLHF. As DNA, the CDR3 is TGTGCCGTACGACAGGGGAGCTCCTATAATTCACCCCTCCACTTT.

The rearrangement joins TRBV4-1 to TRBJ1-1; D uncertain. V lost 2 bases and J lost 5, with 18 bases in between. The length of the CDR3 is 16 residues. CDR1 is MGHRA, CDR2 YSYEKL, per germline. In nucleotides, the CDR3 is TGCGCCAGCAGCCAACCGACGGCCTCAAGCGGGACTGAAGCTTTCTTT. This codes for CASSQPTASSGTEAFF.

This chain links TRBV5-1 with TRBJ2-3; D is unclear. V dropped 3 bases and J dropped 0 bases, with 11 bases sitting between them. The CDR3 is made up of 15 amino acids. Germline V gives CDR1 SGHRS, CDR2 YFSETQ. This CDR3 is CASSYYAGSTDTQYF. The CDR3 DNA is TGCGCCAGCAGCTATTACGCAGGTAGCACAGATACGCAGTATTTT.

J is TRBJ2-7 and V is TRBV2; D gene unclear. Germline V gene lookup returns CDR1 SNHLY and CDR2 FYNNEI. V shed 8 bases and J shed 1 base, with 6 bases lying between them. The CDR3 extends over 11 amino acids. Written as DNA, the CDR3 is TGTGCCAGCCGCCAGTCCTACGAGCAGTACTTC. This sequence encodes CASRQSYEQYF.

CDR3 amino acids: CASSLYSYYEQYF. DNA of the CDR3: TGTGCCAGCAGCTTATACTCGTACTACGAGCAGTACTTC. The chain has TRBV11-2 and TRBJ2-7; no firm D call. Deletions cut 2 bases from V and 3 bases from J, with 8 bases between. This CDR3 is built from 13 residues. From germline, CDR1 is SGHAT and CDR2 FQNNGV.

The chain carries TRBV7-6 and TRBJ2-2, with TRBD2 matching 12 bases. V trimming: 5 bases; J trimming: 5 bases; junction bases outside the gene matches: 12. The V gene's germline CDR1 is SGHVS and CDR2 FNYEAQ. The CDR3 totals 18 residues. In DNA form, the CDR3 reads TGTGCCAGCAGCCCGGGACTAGCGGGCGGGGGGAGGACCGGGGAGCTGTTTTTT. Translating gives CASSPGLAGGGRTGELFF.

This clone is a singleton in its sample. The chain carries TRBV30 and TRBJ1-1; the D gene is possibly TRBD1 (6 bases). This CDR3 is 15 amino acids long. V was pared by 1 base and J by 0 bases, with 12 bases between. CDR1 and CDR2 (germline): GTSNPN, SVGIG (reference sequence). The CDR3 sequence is CAWSGSWTVNTEAFF. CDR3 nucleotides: TGTGCCTGGAGTGGTTCGTGGACAGTGAACACTGAAGCTTTCTTT.

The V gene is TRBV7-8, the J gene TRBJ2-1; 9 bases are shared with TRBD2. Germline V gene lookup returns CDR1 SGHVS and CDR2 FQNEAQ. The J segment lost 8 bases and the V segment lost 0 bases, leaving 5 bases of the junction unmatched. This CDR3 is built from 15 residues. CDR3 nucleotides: TGTGCCAGCAGCTTAGCGGCTAGCGGGAAGTATGAGCAGTTCTTC. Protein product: CASSLAASGKYEQFF.